This TCR beta chain was captured by sequencing in a study of OX40 agonist ivuxolimab in advanced cancers. Study-level information: Having had anti-PD-1, anti-PD-L1 or anti-CTLA-4 therapy before was allowed, and over 35% had some.

Drawing of blood for sampling happened at baseline, at cycle 4 day 1, and at cycle 7 day 1. The assay was immunoSEQ multiplex PCR, and TCRdb's table has in-frame clones only and misses some. The table records 60,000 to 65,000 clones, about 91% of them present only once. The CDR3 is 15 amino acids. CDR1 is SGHTA, CDR2 FQGNSA, per germline. V gave up 5 bases and J gave up 4 bases; unmatched junction bases: 8. The V gene is TRBV7-2, the J gene TRBJ1-5, with TRBD1 matching over 7 bases. This TCR was sampled from an adult with an advanced solid tumor such as melanoma, head and neck, liver or kidney cancer. Material: CD4+ or CD8+ T cells sorted from blood, obtained in a trial of the OX40 agonist ivuxolimab. CDR3 DNA: TGTGCCAGCAGCGCCACCGGGACAGCAAATCAGCCCCAGCATTTT. Protein sequence: CASSATGTANQPQHF.